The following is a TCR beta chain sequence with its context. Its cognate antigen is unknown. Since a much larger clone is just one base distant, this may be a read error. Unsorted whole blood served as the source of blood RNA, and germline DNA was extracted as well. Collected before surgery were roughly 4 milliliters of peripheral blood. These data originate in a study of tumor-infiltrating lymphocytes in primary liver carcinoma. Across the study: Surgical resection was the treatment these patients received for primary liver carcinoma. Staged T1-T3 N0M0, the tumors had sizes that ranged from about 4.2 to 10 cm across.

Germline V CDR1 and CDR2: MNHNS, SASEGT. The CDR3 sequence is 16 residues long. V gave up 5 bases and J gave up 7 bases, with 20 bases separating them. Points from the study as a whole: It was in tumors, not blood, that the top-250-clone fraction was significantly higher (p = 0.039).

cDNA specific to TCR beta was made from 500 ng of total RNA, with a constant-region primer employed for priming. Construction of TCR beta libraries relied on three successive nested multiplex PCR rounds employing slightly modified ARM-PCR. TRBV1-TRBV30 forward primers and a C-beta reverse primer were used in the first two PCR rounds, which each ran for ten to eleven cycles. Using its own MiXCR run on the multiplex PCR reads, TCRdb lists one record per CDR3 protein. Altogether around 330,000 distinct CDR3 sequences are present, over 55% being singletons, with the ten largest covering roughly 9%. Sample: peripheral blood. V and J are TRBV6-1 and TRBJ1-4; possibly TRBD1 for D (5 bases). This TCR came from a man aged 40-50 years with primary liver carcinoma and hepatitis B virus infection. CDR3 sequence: CASSFSPGRNSEKLFF. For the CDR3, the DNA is TGTGCCAGCAGTTTTTCCCCGGGACGGAATAGTGAAAAACTGTTTTTT.